A selection of T cell receptor beta chains follows, all from one sample in a study of patients and donors after allogeneic stem cell transplantation. TCRdb analysed the RT-PCR reads with MiXCR anew, one entry per CDR3 protein. Found here are hundreds of thousands of distinct CDR3 sequences, about a sixth of them singletons; the top ten hold 6% to 8%. Sequencing was carried out using blood, either unsorted or a sorted T cell fraction (not recorded which). The receptors here all came from a human donor who was either an allogeneic HSCT recipient or a stem cell or donor lymphocyte infusion donor (not recorded which). It is not recorded whose cells these are; they may come from a transplant donor. CDR3s include the opening cysteine and the closing phenylalanine or tryptophan.

len | v_gene | CDR3aa
17 | TRBV7-2 | CASSLASPGHGSYEQYF
14 | TRBV5-1 | CASSSGQPTDTQYF
17 | TRBV20-1 | CSVSAPRGSPKGQPQHF
14 | TRBV7-2 | CASSLSRSQETQYF
14 | TRBV7-2 | CASSPWDRKKEAFF
14 | TRBV2 | CASLWSGSSYEQYF
14 | TRBV12-3/TRBV12-4 | CASSLTGDGYEQYF
12 | TRBV7-3 | CATSQAGYGYTF
16 | TRBV7-8 | CASSLVGDKKSNEQFF
15 | TRBV5-1 | CASSPPGQGSYEQYF